This is a list of T cell receptor beta chains from one sample in a study of blood T cell repertoires in COVID-19. The assay was immunoSEQ multiplex PCR, and TCRdb's table has in-frame clones only and misses some. This sample yields about 53,000 clones, of which roughly nine tenths are seen a single time; about 3.4% belongs to the top ten. Sequencing input: peripheral blood. The receptors here all came from a human donor in a cohort sampled during active COVID-19. Both conserved end residues are part of each CDR3.

J gene: TRBJ2-6
V gene: TRBV9
CDR3 protein: CASSVTVAGANVLTF

J gene: TRBJ1-1
V gene: TRBV12-3/TRBV12-4
CDR3 protein: CASNLGGTTEAFF

J gene: TRBJ2-5
V gene: TRBV4-1
CDR3 protein: CASSQVGKQGGETQYF

J gene: TRBJ2-1
V gene: TRBV19
CDR3 protein: CASSIRGTSSYNEQFF

J gene: TRBJ1-3
V gene: TRBV30
CDR3 protein: CAWTVGNTIYF

J gene: TRBJ1-4
V gene: TRBV7-9
CDR3 protein: CASSLGADSLATNEKLFF

J gene: TRBJ1-2
V gene: TRBV11-2
CDR3 protein: CASSLDITAKGYTF

J gene: TRBJ2-4
V gene: TRBV5-1
CDR3 protein: CASKLGGLASLAKNIQYF

J gene: TRBJ1-3
V gene: TRBV30
CDR3 protein: CAWNQGSSGNTIYF

J gene: TRBJ2-5
V gene: TRBV5-5
CDR3 protein: CASSLGGAPAQYF

J gene: TRBJ1-1
V gene: TRBV7-9
CDR3 protein: CASSRKGLTTVEAFF

J gene: TRBJ2-1
V gene: TRBV24-1
CDR3 protein: CATSGPTDYNEQFF

J gene: TRBJ2-1
V gene: TRBV7-2
CDR3 protein: CASSSTRVEQFF

J gene: TRBJ2-1
V gene: TRBV19
CDR3 protein: CASIRTSGTSNNEQFF

J gene: TRBJ1-2
V gene: TRBV27
CDR3 protein: CASSFRYTNYGYTF

J gene: TRBJ1-1
V gene: TRBV13
CDR3 protein: CASSFRGRSTEAFF

J gene: TRBJ1-3
V gene: TRBV7-6
CDR3 protein: CASSPRQGAQLSGNTIYF

J gene: TRBJ1-2
V gene: TRBV6-5
CDR3 protein: CASRSGGSNYGYTF

J gene: TRBJ1-1
V gene: TRBV6-6
CDR3 protein: CASSQGGAEAFF

J gene: TRBJ1-5
V gene: TRBV19
CDR3 protein: CASGEKREPQHF

J gene: TRBJ2-2
V gene: TRBV3-1/TRBV3-2
CDR3 protein: CASSQDSSTGELFF

J gene: TRBJ2-1
V gene: TRBV6-6
CDR3 protein: CASSYPEAGGPDEQFF

J gene: TRBJ1-3
V gene: TRBV28
CDR3 protein: CATRAGDPGNTIYF

J gene: TRBJ2-4
V gene: TRBV5-6
CDR3 protein: CASSLRLAGGAYIQYF

J gene: TRBJ1-6
V gene: TRBV9
CDR3 protein: CASSKGLSSYNSPLHF

J gene: TRBJ1-1
V gene: TRBV12-2
CDR3 protein: CASRSNRGAPPDTEAFF

J gene: TRBJ2-1
V gene: TRBV3-1/TRBV3-2
CDR3 protein: CASSQGSGAYNEQFF

J gene: TRBJ2-5
V gene: TRBV2
CDR3 protein: CASSPREEREETQYF

J gene: TRBJ2-5
V gene: TRBV2
CDR3 protein: CASSGTSGRETQYF

J gene: TRBJ2-2
V gene: TRBV6-6
CDR3 protein: CATITGTGNTGELFF

J gene: TRBJ1-1
V gene: TRBV11-2
CDR3 protein: CASSSFPPGIYTEAFF

J gene: TRBJ2-2
V gene: TRBV2
CDR3 protein: CASSDGWAGELFF

J gene: TRBJ2-5
V gene: TRBV13
CDR3 protein: CASSRDGDSDQETQYF

J gene: TRBJ1-5
V gene: TRBV19
CDR3 protein: CASSVTGEHQPQHF

J gene: TRBJ2-7
V gene: TRBV11-2
CDR3 protein: CASSPNLLAGGSYEQYF

J gene: TRBJ1-5
V gene: TRBV6-2/TRBV6-3
CDR3 protein: CASSHPISGQPQHF

J gene: TRBJ2-3
V gene: TRBV2
CDR3 protein: CASNPSGTADTQYF

J gene: TRBJ1-5
V gene: TRBV6-2/TRBV6-3
CDR3 protein: CASSLETVSNQPQHF

J gene: TRBJ1-1
V gene: TRBV5-4
CDR3 protein: CASSFGRVGAEAFF

J gene: TRBJ2-7
V gene: TRBV5-1
CDR3 protein: CASRILAGDSHEQYF

J gene: TRBJ2-7
V gene: TRBV27
CDR3 protein: CASSPNSYEQYF